The sequence of this T cell receptor beta chain was determined in a study of cytomegalovirus exposure and HLA in healthy donors (dated by TCRdb to 2016 to 2017). With respect to the entire study: An earlier analysis of 587 of the donors reported over 250 Gb of sequence data and some 110 million unique TCR beta sequences obtained from about 170 million T cells. An early release covering roughly 600 HLA-typed donors comprised approximately 300 gigabases of sequencing data and around 80 million unique TCR sequences. Of the 350 to 400 genotyped donors, about 80% fell in the genetic ancestry cluster associated with self-reported Caucasian donors. The study aimed to test whether signatures of past pathogen exposure could be identified by cataloging public T cell receptors. The study profiled the T cell repertoires of hundreds of subjects by immunosequencing and related them to cytomegalovirus serostatus. Besides the first cohort of around 670 subjects, a separate validation cohort made up of roughly 130 different subjects was used. To predict cytomegalovirus infection status, the study combined high-throughput TCR immunosequencing, statistical association of individual TCRs with disease status, and machine learning. A later analysis re-analyzed previously published TCR beta repertoires from 500 to 700 donors and added high-resolution HLA genotyping to study TCR occurrence patterns. In the later analysis, no new phenotypic data were used to find candidate immune exposures; instead, reliance was placed on TCR beta sequences and their occurrence across donors. To decide whether each TCR beta V gene segment behaved as functional or pseudogenic, an earlier analysis of approximately 600 of the donors relied on high-throughput TCR beta sequencing. Donor age, sex, ethnicity and CMV serostatus were compiled together with the repertoire data. A later genetic analysis took genome-wide SNP genotypes for about three fifths of the 666 donors and used that subset as a discovery cohort. All discovery cohort repertoires had been generated using a single sequencing platform. Class I and class II HLA loci were covered by the typing at four-digit resolution. Typing coverage varied by locus: roughly 629-640 donors for A, B, C, DRB1 and DQB1; more than 500 for DQA1; more than 600 for DPA1; 450 to 480 for DPB1. Four to six DR-DQ haplotypes were handled as single units for association and clustering because linkage in the cohort was strong. On average, roughly 250,000 unique TCR beta nucleotide sequences were sequenced per donor among 350 to 400 genotyped donors of the cohort, with roughly 18% of those sequences being non-productive. General study outcomes and caveats: An earlier analysis of roughly 570 of the donors showed that most TCR beta V segments appeared in productive rearrangements either about 87% or about 30% of the time, which broadly matched IMGT annotations. An association between a missense DCLRE1C variant and V-gene and J-gene trimming of TCR beta chains was found in a later genetic analysis and replicated in an independent cohort. The study gave a list of 150 to 200 TCR beta chains associated with cytomegalovirus. Presence/absence analyses assumed roughly uniform sequencing depth across donors, an assumption that may not hold. The authors suggested that the approach could potentially be extended to other disease states and immunological phenotypes. A later analysis found that HLA-associated TCR beta chains were more clonally expanded and had lower generation probabilities than equally common non-associated chains. The earlier analysis of nearly 600 of the donors excluded roughly 17 rarely observed V segments, including chromosome 9 orphons, because counts were too low. In a later analysis, several top co-occurrence clusters were reported to appear linked to parvovirus B19, influenza, CMV and Epstein-Barr virus. A further reported finding was that TCR beta sequences accurately predicted the HLA-A and HLA-B alleles for most subjects in the first cohort. In vitro tests confirmed that a few of the cytomegalovirus-associated TCR beta chains recognize cytomegalovirus antigens. In this cohort, only TCR beta chains were sequenced, and detectable features were limited by the absence of alpha or paired-chain data. Most TCR sequences were seen in very few donors, while some public TCRs were found in many individuals. The classifier was reported to diagnose cytomegalovirus status with high specificity and sensitivity in both the original and validation cohorts. A later analysis found that TCR association rates varied across HLA loci, with DRB1 alleles showing the most associated TCRs and HLA-C alleles the fewest. Strong co-occurrence of HLA alleles, especially DR and DQ, made assigning TCR associations to individual alleles difficult. Because the 87-base-pair reads could not distinguish some IMGT-functional V segments, including TRBV6-2 and TRBV6-3, those segments were excluded. For the cohort, immune exposure information was limited to CMV serostatus. Specific HLA alleles were associated with 16,951 TCR beta sequences at a false discovery rate of 0.05 in a later analysis. Linkage disequilibrium might explain the correlated functional status among segregating V segments, but an unknown experimental factor could not be ruled out. In a later analysis, most CMV-associated TCR beta chains were found to appear HLA-restricted, with HLA associations seemingly driven largely by CMV exposure. In a later genetic analysis, fewer N-insertions in productive TCRs were reported among donors in an Asian-associated ancestry cluster than the roughly 700-donor mean. A cluster of highly shared sequence variants was judged likely to represent a technical artifact of the sequencing pipeline. Because HLA typing was unavailable for some donors at each locus, only the typed subset was used in association tests.

The CDR3, from cysteine to phenylalanine, totals 16 residues. Here the CDR3 DNA is all that survives: 48 bases in frame from base 1. CDR1 SGHTA and CDR2 FQGNSA are derived from the germline V gene. Ends trimmed: V by 5 bases, J by 3 bases; bases unmatched to a gene: 10. Library construction relied on the immunoSEQ multiplex PCR assay. The multiplex PCR relied on a mix of 60 forward primers for TCR Vbeta segments and 13 reverse primers for TCR Jbeta segments. The CDR3 region of rearranged TCR beta genes was amplified from genomic DNA by a multiplex PCR assay. On the Illumina HiSeq System, the amplified TCR beta libraries were sequenced as 87-base-pair reads. The original methods were these. Across the 640 or so repertoires, a later analysis counted 60 million to 90 million unique TCR beta chains, roughly 11 million of which were shared by at least two donors. Raw reads were error-corrected and collapsed into unique sequences with a nearest-neighbor algorithm that merged closely related sequences to remove PCR and sequencing errors. CDR3 sequences were aligned to IMGT reference sequences to assign V, D and J gene segments. For a sequence to be retained, a match of at least six nucleotides to both a V gene segment and a J gene segment was required. Rearrangements were classified as productive when the CDR3 lacked stop codons and remained in frame with V and J, and all other rearrangements were classified as non-productive. CDR3 was defined according to IMGT convention as the region running from the second conserved V-encoded cysteine to the conserved J-encoded phenylalanine. In an earlier analysis of 587 of the donors, sequences lacking an unambiguous match to a single V gene segment were excluded. In an earlier analysis of roughly 500 of the donors, V segments were called functional above 56.7% productive rearrangements and were called segregating when the between-donor standard deviation exceeded 5%. To diagnose cytomegalovirus status from the catalog of TCR beta chain sequences, a statistical classification framework was built. V and J gene assignment, in a later analysis, came from comparing TCR nucleotide sequences with IMGT/GENE-DB human TR gene sequences. The TCRdist pipeline was used in a later analysis to assign CDR3 sequences and most-parsimonious VDJ recombination scenarios. A later analysis defined each TCR beta chain by its CDR3 amino acid sequence plus V-gene family, and excluded reads lacking a unique V-gene family. In a later analysis, around 600 highly shared, low-generation-probability nucleotide sequences were removed to address suspected cross-contamination and a sequencing artifact. A later analysis calculated a clonal expansion index for each public chain from normalized within-repertoire ranks of inferred template counts. Generation probabilities in a later analysis came from a VDJ recombination model fitted to out-of-frame rearrangements, and those results were checked against IGoR. A later analysis scored TCR-TCR, TCR-HLA and TCR-CMV co-occurrence with hypergeometric tests, applying a repertoire-size bias correction to TCR pairs. False discovery rates were estimated in a later analysis by permuting HLA or CMV assignments 20 times. In a later analysis, co-occurring TCRs were grouped using DBSCAN, and TCRdist sequence similarity was added for clustering within HLA-allele-positive subsets. Repertoires with fewer than 30,000 or more than 120,000 public chains were left out of co-occurrence clustering, as were a handful of repertoires with anomalous nucleotide sharing. TCRdb's version of the immuneACCESS table is confined to in-frame rearrangements and falls short of the full clone set. An unresolved V gene accounts for under half of the shortfall where checked; the remainder is of unknown origin. The V and J calls and the clone size are those of that table, but D and trimming were determined from the DNA. The table for this sample lists around 160,000 clones; roughly two thirds of them were counted only once. The ten top clones hold around 2.8% of the sample.

The cohort consisted of 670 or so healthy bone marrow donors. At the time of sampling, every cohort member was nominally healthy, though immune exposures that went unrecorded were likely present. The donor tested CMV seropositive and was one of the 289 seropositive cohort members. Each donor provided a peripheral blood sample, and peripheral blood mononuclear cells were used for TCR beta sequencing. The Qiagen DNeasy Blood Extraction Kit was used to extract genomic DNA from the blood cell samples. Turning to this clone: There is no known antigen for this receptor. Base qualities were left out, and no much larger clone turns up one base away.

This TCR derives from a middle-aged woman in good health and CMV-seropositive. Sequencing was carried out using PBMCs. The chain couples TRBV7-2 to TRBJ2-7, with 10 junctional bases fitting TRBD2. In nucleotides, the sequence is TGTGCCAGCAGCGAGGGAGGGGCTAGCGGGGGCTACGAGCAGTACTTC. It encodes CASSEGGASGGYEQYF.